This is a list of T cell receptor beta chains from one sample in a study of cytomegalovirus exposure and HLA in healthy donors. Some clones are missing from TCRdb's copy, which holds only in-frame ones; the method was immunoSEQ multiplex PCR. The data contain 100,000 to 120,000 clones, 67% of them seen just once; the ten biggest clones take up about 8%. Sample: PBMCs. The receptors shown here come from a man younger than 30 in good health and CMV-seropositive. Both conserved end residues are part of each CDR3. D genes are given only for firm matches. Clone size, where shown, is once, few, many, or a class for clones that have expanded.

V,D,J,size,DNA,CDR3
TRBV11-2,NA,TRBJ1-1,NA,TGTGCCAGCATCCAGCAGGGGAGGGAACGAACTGAAGCTTTCTTT,CASIQQGRERTEAFF
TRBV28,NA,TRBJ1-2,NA,TGTGCCAGCAGTTTAGAGGGTCTCTATGGCTACACCTTC,CASSLEGLYGYTF
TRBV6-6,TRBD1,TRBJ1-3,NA,TGTGCCACTGGGGACAGGGTGGACACCATATATTTT,CATGDRVDTIYF
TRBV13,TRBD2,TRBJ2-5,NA,TGTGCCAGCAGCTTTTCGACTAGCGGGGGGGCCGAGACCCAGTACTTC,CASSFSTSGGAETQYF
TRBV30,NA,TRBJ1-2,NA,TGTGCCTGGGACAGAAACTATGGCTACACCTTC,CAWDRNYGYTF
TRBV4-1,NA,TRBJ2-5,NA,TGCGCCAGCAGCCAAGGGGGGACTTGGGGGACCCAGTACTTC,CASSQGGTWGTQYF
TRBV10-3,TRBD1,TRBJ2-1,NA,TGTGCCATCCGGGGACAGGGGGGGGACAATGAGCAGTTCTTC,CAIRGQGGDNEQFF
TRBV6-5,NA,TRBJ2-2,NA,TGTGCCAGCAGTTACACGGGTTTGAATTCGAGGGGGGAGCTGTTTTTT,CASSYTGLNSRGELFF
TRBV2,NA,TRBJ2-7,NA,TGTGCCAGCAGTGACAGGGGAGACTACGAGCAGTACTTC,CASSDRGDYEQYF
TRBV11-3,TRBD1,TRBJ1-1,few,TGTGCCAGCAACGGACAGGGTCTCGCTGAAGCTTTCTTT,CASNGQGLAEAFF
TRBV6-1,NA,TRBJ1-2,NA,TGTGCCAGCAGTGAAAGATCTTTATCTAAAGGCTACACCTTC,CASSERSLSKGYTF
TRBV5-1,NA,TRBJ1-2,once,TGCGCCAGCAGTTATCGGGGGACCGCTAACTATGGCTACACCTTC,CASSYRGTANYGYTF
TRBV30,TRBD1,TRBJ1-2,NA,TGTGCCTGGAGAGGGACAGGGGATTCCCATGGCTACACCTTC,CAWRGTGDSHGYTF
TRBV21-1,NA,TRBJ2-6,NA,TGTGCCAGCAGCAAGGAGACGCATGGGGCCAACGTCCTGACTTTC,CASSKETHGANVLTF
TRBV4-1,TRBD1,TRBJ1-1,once,TGCGCCAGCAGCCCGAGGACAGGGTCGAACACTGAAGCTTTCTTT,CASSPRTGSNTEAFF
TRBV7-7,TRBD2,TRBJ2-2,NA,TGTGCCAGCAGCAAGACTAGCGGGGGTTACGGGGAGCTGTTTTTT,CASSKTSGGYGELFF
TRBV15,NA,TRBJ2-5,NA,TGTGCCACCAGCAACGGGGGAACTAAGGGGGAGACCCAGTACTTC,CATSNGGTKGETQYF
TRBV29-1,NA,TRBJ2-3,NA,TGCAGCGTTGAAGACGTAGCAACGCAGTATTTT,CSVEDVATQYF
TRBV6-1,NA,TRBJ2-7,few,TGTGCCAGCAGTGAAGATATCTCGACAGTTTACGAGCAGTACTTC,CASSEDISTVYEQYF
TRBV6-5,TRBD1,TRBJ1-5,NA,TGTGCCAGTCAGGGGGCGATGGGGCAGCCCCAGCATTTT,CASQGAMGQPQHF
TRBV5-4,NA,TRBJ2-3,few,TGTGCCAGCAGCTTGGGAATCGGGGCAGATACGCAGTATTTT,CASSLGIGADTQYF
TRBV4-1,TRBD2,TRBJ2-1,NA,TGCGCCAGCAGCCAAGATAAGGCACTAGCGGACCACAATGAGCAGTTCTTC,CASSQDKALADHNEQFF
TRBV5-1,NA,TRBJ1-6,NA,TGCGCCAGCAGCTTGGGGTCCTGGAGGTATTCACCCCTCCACTTT,CASSLGSWRYSPLHF
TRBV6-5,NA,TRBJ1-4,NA,TGTGCCAGCAGTTCCCGCGGGGGTGGTGAAAAACTGTTTTTT,CASSSRGGGEKLFF
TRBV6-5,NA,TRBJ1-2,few,TGTGCCAGCAGGGCCGGGGGGAGAGACTATGGCTACACCTTC,CASRAGGRDYGYTF
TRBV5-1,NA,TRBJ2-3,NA,TGCGCCAGCAGCTTGGAGGCACGGGGGAAGACAGATACGCAGTATTTT,CASSLEARGKTDTQYF
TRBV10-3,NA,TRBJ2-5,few,TGTGCCATCAGTGTGGACAGCCAAGAGACCCAGTACTTC,CAISVDSQETQYF
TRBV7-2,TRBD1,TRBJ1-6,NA,TGTGCCAGCAGCTACGGGACAGGGAGTTCACCCCTCCACTTT,CASSYGTGSSPLHF
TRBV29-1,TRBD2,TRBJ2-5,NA,TGCAGCGTTGATGGGAGGGCGGGGGGGCCCGCGGAGACCCAGTACTTC,CSVDGRAGGPAETQYF
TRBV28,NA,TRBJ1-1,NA,TGTGCCAGCTCTGTAGACCGAGGGAAAGCTTTCTTT,CASSVDRGKAFF
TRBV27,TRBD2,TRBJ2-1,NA,TGTGCCAGCAGCCGGACTAGCTCCTACAATGAGCAGTTCTTC,CASSRTSSYNEQFF
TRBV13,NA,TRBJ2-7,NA,TGTGCCAGCAGGGAGGGTTTCTACGAGCAGTACTTC,CASREGFYEQYF
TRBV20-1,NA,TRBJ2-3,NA,TGCAGTGCCTTACTCACAGATACGCAGTATTTT,CSALLTDTQYF
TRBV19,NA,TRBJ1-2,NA,TGTGCCAGTAGTATTTTAACCGAAGAAGCCTATGGCTACACCTTC,CASSILTEEAYGYTF
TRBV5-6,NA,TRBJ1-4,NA,TGTGCCAGCAGCTCAGAAACAGGTTTAAATGAAAAACTGTTTTTT,CASSSETGLNEKLFF
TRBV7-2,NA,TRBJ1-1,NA,TGTGCCAGCAGCTTAGGCAGGAACACTGAAGCTTTCTTT,CASSLGRNTEAFF
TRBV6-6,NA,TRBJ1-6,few,TGTGCCAGCAGTCTCCCTAATTCACCCCTCCACTTT,CASSLPNSPLHF
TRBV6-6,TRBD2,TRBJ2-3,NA,TGTGCCAGCAGCTCAGGCGGGGGGGCTATGAGAGATACGCAGTATTTT,CASSSGGGAMRDTQYF